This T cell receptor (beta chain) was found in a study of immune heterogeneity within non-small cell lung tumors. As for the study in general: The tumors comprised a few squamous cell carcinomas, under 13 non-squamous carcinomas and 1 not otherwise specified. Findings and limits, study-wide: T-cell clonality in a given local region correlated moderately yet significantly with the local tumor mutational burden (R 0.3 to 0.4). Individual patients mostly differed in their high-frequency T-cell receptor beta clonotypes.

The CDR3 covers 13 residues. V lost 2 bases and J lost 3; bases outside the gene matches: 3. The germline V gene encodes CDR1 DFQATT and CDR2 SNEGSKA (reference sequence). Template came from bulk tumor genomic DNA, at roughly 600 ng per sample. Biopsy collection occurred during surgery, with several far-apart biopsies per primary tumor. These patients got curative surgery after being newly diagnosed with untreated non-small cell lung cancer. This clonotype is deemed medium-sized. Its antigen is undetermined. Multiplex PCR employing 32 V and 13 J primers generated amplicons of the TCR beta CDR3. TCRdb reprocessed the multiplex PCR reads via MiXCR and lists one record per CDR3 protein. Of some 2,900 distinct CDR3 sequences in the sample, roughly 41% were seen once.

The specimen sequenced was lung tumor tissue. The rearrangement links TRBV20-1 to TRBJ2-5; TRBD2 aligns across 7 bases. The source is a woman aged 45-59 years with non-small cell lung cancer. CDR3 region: CSARSGGKETQYF. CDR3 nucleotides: TGCAGTGCTAGATCCGGGGGGAAAGAGACCCAGTACTTC.